The 5 T cell receptor beta chains given below trace back to one sample, sequenced in a study of cytomegalovirus exposure and HLA in healthy donors. Use of 60 Vbeta and 13 Jbeta primers characterized the PCR. Clones were sequenced by immunoSEQ multiplex PCR, and TCRdb holds only the in-frame ones, with some missing. The top ten clones hold 2% to 2.5% of a sample with around 170,000 clones, 75% to 85% of them seen once. Input material: PBMCs. All receptors derive from a woman younger than 45 in good health and CMV-seropositive.

The V call is TRBV7-2, the J call TRBJ2-7, with D perhaps matching TRBD2 (6 bases). From germline, CDR1 is SGHTA and CDR2 FQGNSA. Trimming left V 3 bases short and J 2 bases short, with 14 bases between. The CDR3 runs 15 residues. The CDR3 DNA reads TGTGCCAGCAGCTTTTCCCGGGGGAGTACCTACGAGCAGTACTTC. Its protein product is CASSFSRGSTYEQYF.

CDR3 coding DNA: TGTGCCTGGAGTGTTTTAGATGGCTACACCTTC. This codes for CAWSVLDGYTF. This sequence joins TRBV30 and TRBJ1-2; D call uncertain. The CDR3 runs to 11 residues. CDR1 and CDR2 (germline): GTSNPN, SVGIG (reference sequence). Trimming shortened V by 0 bases and J by 6 bases, and 5 bases separated the two germline ends.

V gene TRBV19 combines with J gene TRBJ1-5, with 9 bases fitting TRBD1. Germline trimming cut 5 bases from V and 5 bases from J; bases unmatched to any gene: 10. Germline CDR1 reads LNHDA; CDR2 reads SQIVND (reference sequence). The CDR3 totals 16 residues. CDR3 region: CASSQGPGQGHQPQHF. CDR3 DNA sequence: TGTGCCAGTAGTCAAGGACCGGGACAGGGCCATCAGCCCCAGCATTTT.

The V and J genes are TRBV5-4 and TRBJ1-1; TRBD1 is a possible D gene (5 bases). CDR3 length equals 14 residues. With 2 bases removed from V and 0 bases from J, the gap between germline ends came to 8 bases. Germline lookup yields CDR1 SGHNT and CDR2 YYREEE (reference sequence). This chain's CDR3 is CASSLPGMNTEAFF. The CDR3 coding sequence is TGTGCCAGCAGCTTACCAGGGATGAACACTGAAGCTTTCTTT.

This clone came up a few times. This chain links TRBV28 with TRBJ1-2; a possible D gene is TRBD1 (5 bases). The CDR3 has 13 residues. V was clipped by 11 bases and J by 1 base, with 14 bases between them. Looked up from germline, CDR1 is MDHEN and CDR2 is SYDVKM. CDR3 sequence reads: CAGRRGGNYGYTF. As DNA, the CDR3 is TGTGCCGGGAGGAGGGGCGGTAACTATGGCTACACCTTC.